A single sample is the source of the 2 T cell receptor beta chains below, sequenced in a study of PD-L1 blockade in urothelial cancer. Time point in this sample: pretreatment peripheral blood. Only in-frame clones appear in the TCRdb table, and some are missing; sequencing was by immunoSEQ multiplex PCR. The table lists tens of thousands of clones, approximately 86% of them singletons. Sequencing was performed on PBMCs, taken around atezolizumab (anti-PD-L1) treatment. All receptors derive from a man in his 60s with urothelial cancer.

The chain combines TRBV19 with TRBJ1-5, with 7 bases identical to TRBD1. This CDR3 region has 16 residues. Germline CDR1 reads LNHDA; CDR2 reads SQIVND (reference sequence). Trimming took 6 bases from V and 0 from J; bases not matched to a gene: 8. The CDR3 is CASRRSGTDSNQPQHF. The CDR3 DNA sequence: TGTGCCAGTAGGCGGTCCGGGACAGATAGCAATCAGCCCCAGCATTTT.

This clone was observed a few times. The chain is built from TRBV2 and TRBJ1-5, with a weak D call TRBD1 (6 bases). The CDR3 contains 15 residues. Germline lookup yields CDR1 SNHLY and CDR2 FYNNEI. Trimming removed 4 bases at V and 0 bases at J, with 10 bases between. CDR3 protein: CASSGTDYSNQPQHF. In DNA, the CDR3 is TGTGCCAGCAGTGGGACAGACTATAGCAATCAGCCCCAGCATTTT.